The 27 T cell receptor beta chains below all came from one sample that was sequenced in a study of spatial heterogeneity in lung cancer. Study-wide findings and caveats: The study found that expanded intratumoral alpha and beta TCR counts tracked tumor mutation counts.

The sample's time point: sample taken at primary tumor resection. A single record per CDR3 protein comes from TCRdb applying MiXCR to the 5' RACE reads. Here the sample spans 2,900 or so distinct CDR3 sequences, more than 5.5% being singletons. Their target antigens are unknown. The starting material was lung tumor tissue, obtained at surgery. Receptors originate from a male donor with early-stage non-small cell lung cancer.

This clonotype was recorded a few times. The chain recombines TRBV5-5 with TRBJ2-3; D is undetermined. Deletions cut 4 bases from V and 0 bases from J, with 15 bases between. Germline lookup yields CDR1 SGHKS and CDR2 YYEKEE (reference sequence). The CDR3 extends over 16 amino acids. CDR3 bases: TGTGCCAGCAGCCCCCTCTCCGGGTGGAGCACAGATACGCAGTATTTT. It is translated as CASSPLSGWSTDTQYF.

This clonotype is large (0.1 to 1%) in the sample. J is TRBJ2-1 and V is TRBV20-1; 11 nucleotides align to TRBD2. This CDR3 contains 15 residues. The germline V gene encodes CDR1 DFQATT and CDR2 SNEGSKA (reference sequence). With 6 bases clipped from V and 9 bases from J, the junction kept 13 bases outside the gene matches. The CDR3 sequence: CSAPAVAGGQGEQFF. The CDR3 region has the DNA TGCAGTGCCCCTGCGGTAGCGGGAGGGCAAGGTGAGCAGTTCTTC.

Relative to its sample, this clonotype is medium-sized. The chain uses TRBV28 and TRBJ1-1, with D uncertain. This CDR3 has 14 residues. The V gene lost 6 bases and the J gene lost 0 bases, with 11 bases spanning the gap. CDR1 is MDHEN, CDR2 SYDVKM, per germline. This CDR3 is CASRFSGMNTEAFF. In nucleotides, the CDR3 is TGTGCCAGCAGATTTAGCGGGATGAACACTGAAGCTTTCTTT.

This clonotype was counted ten times or more. The chain is built from TRBV7-2 and TRBJ2-7, with 10 nucleotides matching TRBD1. The J segment lost 6 bases and the V segment lost 0 bases, leaving 8 bases of the junction unmatched. Germline CDR1 SGHTA, CDR2 FQGNSA. This CDR3 comprises 16 residues. CDR3 sequence: CASSLALGQGTGEQYF. The CDR3 bases are TGTGCCAGCAGCTTAGCGCTGGGACAGGGGACGGGCGAGCAGTACTTC.

By sample fraction, this clonotype is medium-sized. The chain links TRBV20-1 to TRBJ2-1; possibly TRBD2 for D (5 bases). V lost 1 base to trimming and J lost 1 base, with 14 bases between them. The germline CDR1 and CDR2 sequences are DFQATT and SNEGSKA (reference sequence). The CDR3 length is 16 residues. CDR3 sequence reads: CSARGLLVWSYNEQFF. DNA for the CDR3: TGCAGTGCTAGAGGGTTACTAGTGTGGTCCTACAATGAGCAGTTCTTC.

This clonotype occurred many times. The chain links TRBV6-2 or TRBV6-3 to TRBJ2-5, with TRBD2 matching over 7 bases. The V segment lost 1 base and the J segment 4 bases; nucleotides outside the gene matches: 6. The CDR3 is 15 amino acids. Germline-derived CDR1 and CDR2 are MNHEY and SVGEGT. DNA for the CDR3: TGTGCCAGCAGTTACTTAGGCGGGAGAAGAGAGACCCAGTACTTC. It codes for CASSYLGGRRETQYF.

By sample fraction, this clonotype is medium-sized. V gene TRBV28 combines with J gene TRBJ2-7; 7 positions agree with TRBD2. The V gene's germline CDR1 is MDHEN and CDR2 SYDVKM. Trimming at V came to 8 bases and at J to 0 bases, leaving 10 bases not matched to a gene. This CDR3 spans 15 amino acids. The DNA for the CDR3 is TGTGCCAGCCTCCCCGCTAGCGGAAGCTCCTACGAGCAGTACTTC. Its protein is CASLPASGSSYEQYF.

Only one count was recorded for this clonotype. A read error may be the cause here, since a much bigger clone is one base away. The V call is TRBV6-1, the J call TRBJ1-1, with a possible D match to TRBD1 (6 bases). Germline CDR1 is MNHNS and CDR2 is SASEGT. The CDR3 consists of 13 residues. CDR3 sequence: CASRVQGYTVAFF. The CDR3 region has the DNA TGTGCCAGCAGAGTTCAGGGGTACACTGTAGCTTTCTTT.

This clonotype was seen repeatedly, ten times or more. The rearrangement links TRBV18 to TRBJ2-2; 7 positions agree with TRBD1. This CDR3 region has 15 residues. With 6 bases clipped from V and 2 bases from J, the junction kept 6 bases outside the gene matches. Germline V gene lookup returns CDR1 KGHSH and CDR2 LQKENI. CDR3 loop: CASSRGPPNTGELFF. The CDR3 DNA sequence: TGTGCCAGCTCGAGGGGGCCGCCCAACACCGGGGAGCTGTTTTTT.

This clonotype was recorded many times. The CDR3 nucleotides read TGTGCCAGCAACCCGGGAACAGGGACAGGGGGGTACGAGCAGTACTTC. Amino acids: CASNPGTGTGGYEQYF. This chain links TRBV11-2 with TRBJ2-7, with 11 bases that match TRBD1. The germline V gene has CDR1 SGHAT and CDR2 FQNNGV. V dropped 7 bases and J dropped 4; count of bases not matched to a gene: 12. The CDR3 is 16 residues long.

This clonotype has a handful of counts. The V gene is TRBV28, the J gene TRBJ2-7; TRBD1 matches 8 bases. The ends lost 5 bases at V and 2 bases at J; junction bases unmatched: 5. Germline CDR1 is MDHEN and CDR2 is SYDVKM. This CDR3 is 14 amino acids long. The CDR3 sequence is CASSTGTGTYEQYF. In DNA form, the CDR3 reads TGTGCCAGCAGTACCGGGACAGGCACCTACGAGCAGTACTTC.

There are a few counts of this clonotype. This chain links TRBV7-6 with TRBJ2-7; TRBD1 or TRBD2 may be the D gene (5 bases each). Trimming stripped 0 bases from V and 3 bases from J, with 9 bases between. The germline gives CDR1 SGHVS, CDR2 FNYEAQ. The length of the CDR3 is 14 residues. The CDR3 coding sequence is TGTGCCAGCAGCTTAGCCCGGGGCGGCTACGAGCAGTACTTC. Its protein product is CASSLARGGYEQYF. Together with reference TRBV7-6 and TRBJ2-7, the CDR3 gives the full variable domain: GAGVSQSPRYKVTKRGQDVALRCDPISGHVSLYWYRQALGQGPEFLTYFNYEAQQDKSGLPNDRFSAERPEGSISTLTIQRTEQRDSAMYRCASSLARGGYEQYFGPGTRLTVT.

This clonotype qualifies as medium-sized. The chain uses TRBV6-2 or TRBV6-3 and TRBJ2-5, with TRBD2 as a possible D gene (6 bases). The ends were cut back, 6 bases at V and 5 bases at J, with 16 bases in the middle. The germline V gene encodes CDR1 MNHEY and CDR2 SVGEGT. CDR3 length: 14 amino acids. CDR3 nucleotides: TGTGCCAGCAGACCCGGGACTGCCGCTGAGACCCAGTACTTC. This translates into CASRPGTAAETQYF.

This clonotype appeared many times. The rearrangement joins TRBV2 to TRBJ2-3; 7 bases match TRBD1. Germline-derived CDR1 and CDR2 are SNHLY and FYNNEI. The CDR3 totals 13 residues. V gave up 1 base and J gave up 9 bases; unmatched junction bases: 4. The CDR3 DNA sequence: TGTGCCAGCAGTGAAGACGGACAGGCAACGCAGTATTTT. It is translated as CASSEDGQATQYF.

This clonotype rates as medium-sized. The chain employs TRBV6-2 or TRBV6-3 and TRBJ1-1; D remains ambiguous. The CDR3 contains 15 residues. The V and J ends lost 4 bases and 5 bases respectively, with 17 bases between them. Germline V gives CDR1 MNHEY, CDR2 SVGEGT. The CDR3 coding sequence is TGTGCCAGCAGTTCCTTCCAATGGGCGGGGACTGAAGCTTTCTTT. This codes for CASSSFQWAGTEAFF.

This clonotype is categorized as medium-sized (0.01 to 0.1%). This chain links TRBV7-9 with TRBJ2-7, with 7 bases lining up with TRBD1. The ends lost 4 bases at V and 0 bases at J; junction bases unmatched: 3. Germline V gene sequence: CDR1 SEHNR, CDR2 FQNEAQ (reference sequence). The CDR3 has 14 amino acids. The CDR3 region has the DNA TGTGCCAGCAGCTCAAGGACAGGCTCCTACGAGCAGTACTTC. It encodes CASSSRTGSYEQYF. Combining the CDR3 with reference TRBV7-9 and TRBJ2-7 gives the whole variable domain DTGVSQNPRHKITKRGQNVTFRCDPISEHNRLYWYRQTLGQGPEFLTYFQNEAQLEKSRLLSDRFSAERPKGSFSTLEIQRTEQGDSAMYLCASSSRTGSYEQYFGPGTRLTVT.

This clonotype was seen ten or more times. J is TRBJ2-3 and V is TRBV27, with D tentatively TRBD1 (6 bases). Trimming shortened V by 8 bases and J by 0 bases, and 15 bases separated the two germline ends. The CDR3 consists of 15 residues. Germline CDR1 is MNHEY and CDR2 is SMNVEV (reference sequence). This CDR3 is CASGDISLSTDTQYF. CDR3 bases: TGTGCCAGCGGGGACATCTCCTTAAGCACAGATACGCAGTATTTT.

The rearrangement uses TRBV25-1 and TRBJ1-5; no reliable D call. Germline CDR1 is MGHDK and CDR2 is SYGVNS. The CDR3 spans 13 residues. Trimming took 5 bases from V and 1 from J, leaving 6 bases between them. CDR3 sequence: CASSSDSNQPQHF. For the CDR3, the DNA is TGTGCCAGCAGTTCCGACAGCAATCAGCCCCAGCATTTT.

Only a few counts were recorded for this clonotype. The chain combines TRBV7-2 with TRBJ1-5, with D hard to call. V gave up 1 base and J gave up 5 bases, with 9 bases separating them. The CDR3 is 14 residues long. Germline CDR1 and CDR2: SGHTA and FQGNSA. In DNA, the CDR3 is TGTGCCAGCAGCTTAGTTTTCATTGATCAGCCCCAGCATTTT. It encodes CASSLVFIDQPQHF.

This clonotype was counted ten times or more. The rearrangement joins TRBV24-1 to TRBJ2-3, with D possibly matching TRBD2 (6 bases). Trimming shortened V by 2 bases and J by 10 bases, and 12 bases separated the two germline ends. This CDR3 region has 13 residues. Germline V gene data show CDR1 as KGHDR and CDR2 as SFDVKD. The DNA for the CDR3 is TGTGCCACCAGTGATTCGGACTATCAGGCGCAGTATTTT. Its protein product is CATSDSDYQAQYF.

This clonotype ranks as medium-sized. A junction end diverges from the germline sequence, so it may reflect a read error. The chain has TRBV5-6 and TRBJ2-1; D unclear. Germline CDR1 is SGHDT and CDR2 is YYEEEE. The CDR3 extends over 11 amino acids. The CDR3 loop is CASSLWQSAVF. The CDR3 DNA sequence: TGTGCCAGCAGCTTGTGGCAGTCGGCGGTCTTC.

There are many counts of this clonotype. The chain couples TRBV10-3 to TRBJ2-7; TRBD1 matches 10 bases. The germline V gene encodes CDR1 ENHRY and CDR2 SYGVKD. CDR3 length: 14 residues. V dropped 7 bases and J dropped 6; count of bases not matched to a gene: 9. The CDR3 loop reads CAITTAGTGVEQYF. CDR3 DNA sequence: TGTGCCATCACTACTGCCGGGACAGGGGTCGAGCAGTACTTC.

By frequency in the sample, this clonotype is medium-sized. The chain carries TRBV20-1 and TRBJ1-6; D is uncertain. Deletions cut 3 bases from V and 3 bases from J, with 15 bases between. The CDR3 is made up of 16 amino acids. Germline CDR1 reads DFQATT; CDR2 reads SNEGSKA (reference sequence). This chain's CDR3 is CSASRGLDFYNSPLHF. The CDR3 DNA is TGCAGTGCTAGTCGAGGCTTGGACTTCTATAATTCACCCCTCCACTTT.

Within the sample, this clonotype is medium-sized. The CDR3, as DNA: TGTGCCAGTAGTCAACGGAGGGGACTAGCGGAAATTTCGAACACGGAGCAGTTCTTC. Residues: CASSQRRGLAEISNTEQFF. This chain joins TRBV19 and TRBJ2-1; 11 nucleotides match TRBD2. Germline CDR1 is LNHDA and CDR2 is SQIVND (reference sequence). J gave up 10 bases and V 5 bases, and 22 bases lay outside the gene matches. This CDR3 is 19 amino acids long.

This clonotype was counted at least ten times. This chain joins TRBV18 and TRBJ1-2; TRBD1 matches at 7 bases. Germline V gives CDR1 KGHSH, CDR2 LQKENI. The CDR3 spans 14 residues. J was trimmed by 4 bases and V by 3 bases; bases with no gene match: 5. The CDR3 sequence: CASSPERGLYGYTF. CDR3 DNA: TGTGCCAGCTCACCGGAGAGGGGGCTCTATGGCTACACCTTC.

This clonotype was detected ten times or more. The J gene is TRBJ1-5, the V gene TRBV20-1; 7 positions agree with TRBD1. Germline V CDR1 and CDR2: DFQATT, SNEGSKA (reference sequence). After removal of 0 bases from V and 6 bases from J, the junction contained 8 bases not matched to a gene. The CDR3 totals 15 residues. CDR3 protein: CSARDRRGGGQPQHF. The CDR3 DNA reads as TGCAGTGCTAGAGATCGAAGAGGGGGCGGTCAGCCCCAGCATTTT.

By sample fraction, this clonotype is medium-sized (0.01 to 0.1%). The chain is built from TRBV28 and TRBJ1-2; weak D call: TRBD1 (6 bases). Per germline, CDR1 MDHEN and CDR2 SYDVKM. This CDR3 contains 13 residues. The V and J ends lost 4 bases and 4 bases respectively, with 10 bases between them. CDR3 sequence (DNA): TGTGCCAGCAGTTCCACAGGGCCCTATGGCTACACCTTC. Protein sequence: CASSSTGPYGYTF.